These 5 T cell receptor beta chains originate from one sample sequenced in a study of spatial heterogeneity in lung cancer. Time point described: blood at routine non-recurrence follow-up after resection. TCRdb re-analysed the 5' RACE reads in MiXCR, keeping a single row per CDR3 protein. The repertoire includes around 44,000 distinct CDR3 sequences, about 10% of them detected once, and 15% to 20% sits in the top ten. The specimen comprised PBMCs, sampled at follow-up. These receptors were collected from a female donor with early-stage non-small cell lung cancer.

This clonotype appeared many times. J is TRBJ1-1 and V is TRBV20-1; TRBD1 is a possible D gene (5 bases). V was shortened by 0 bases and J by 2 bases, with 16 bases between the two germline ends. This CDR3 is built from 16 residues. Germline CDR1 reads DFQATT; CDR2 reads SNEGSKA (reference sequence). CDR3 residues: CSARDHRDGFNTEAFF. The CDR3 nucleotides are TGCAGTGCTAGAGATCACCGGGACGGATTTAACACTGAAGCTTTCTTT.

This clonotype was found a few times. The chain employs TRBV5-1 and TRBJ2-7; D not certain. Germline-derived CDR1 and CDR2 are SGHRS and YFSETQ. Trimming removed 0 bases at V and 3 bases at J, with 10 bases between. The CDR3 consists of 14 residues. The CDR3 DNA reads as TGCGCCAGCAGCTTGGCCGGTGAAGACTACGAGCAGTACTTC. Amino acid sequence: CASSLAGEDYEQYF.

CDR3 nucleotide sequence: TGTGCCAGCAGCTTAGGGCGCATTGAGCAGTTCTTC. This gives the protein CASSLGRIEQFF. The V call is TRBV11-2, the J call TRBJ2-1; no clear D. Germline V gives CDR1 SGHAT, CDR2 FQNNGV. V was clipped by 1 base and J by 9 bases, with 7 bases between them. This CDR3 is built from 12 residues.

This clonotype has a count of ten or more. The chain uses TRBV20-1 and TRBJ1-2; TRBD1 might be the D (5 bases). Deletions cut 5 bases from V and 5 bases from J, with 21 bases between. The CDR3 covers 15 residues. In germline, CDR1 is DFQATT, CDR2 SNEGSKA (reference sequence). CDR3 bases: TGCAGTGCTGGTTCGACAGTAAGGGTGAAGTATGGCTACACCTTC. Its translation is CSAGSTVRVKYGYTF.

The rearrangement links TRBV27 to TRBJ1-2; TRBD1 matches 9 bases. The CDR3 runs to 15 residues. J gave up 2 bases and V 5 bases, and 6 bases lay outside the gene matches. The germline gives CDR1 MNHEY, CDR2 SMNVEV (reference sequence). The CDR3 spells CASSETGGYNYGYTF. CDR3 nucleotide sequence: TGTGCCAGCAGTGAGACAGGGGGTTACAACTATGGCTACACCTTC.